Listed below are T cell receptor beta chains from one sample, sequenced in a study of blood T cell repertoires in COVID-19. Repertoires were generated with immunoSEQ multiplex PCR, while TCRdb's copy carries only in-frame clones and drops some. The sample carries about 330,000 clones, 70% to 90% recorded once. Material: peripheral blood. The receptor source for this set is a human donor in a cohort sampled during active COVID-19. CDR3s include the opening cysteine and the closing phenylalanine or tryptophan. D genes are given only for firm matches. Some rows have no size entry. The others give once, few or many, or a class for an expanded clone.

size	D	V	J	DNA	CDR3
-	-	TRBV7-9	TRBJ2-7	TGTGCCAGCAGCTTAGACAGAAACTACGAGCAGTACTTC	CASSLDRNYEQYF
-	-	TRBV11-2	TRBJ2-7	TGTGCCAGCAGCGCCCGACAGAACTCCTACGAGCAGTACTTC	CASSARQNSYEQYF
once	TRBD1	TRBV28	TRBJ2-7	TGTGCCAGCAGCGAGACAGGGAAAATCTACGAGCAGTACTTC	CASSETGKIYEQYF
-	-	TRBV25-1	TRBJ2-5	TGTGCCAGCAGTGAAAAAACAGGGATCGGGGAGACCCAGTACTTC	CASSEKTGIGETQYF
-	-	TRBV6-1	TRBJ2-7	TGTGCCAGCAGTGACCTGCAGGGGGGTTCCTACGAGCAGTACTTC	CASSDLQGGSYEQYF
few	-	TRBV7-2	TRBJ1-5	TGTGCCAGCAGCTCATTCGGGGAGGCCTATCAGCCCCAGCATTTT	CASSSFGEAYQPQHF
few	TRBD1	TRBV6-5	TRBJ1-5	TGTGCCAGCAGTTCGGGACAGCTAGAGCGGCCCCAGCATTTT	CASSSGQLERPQHF
-	-	TRBV7-9	TRBJ2-3	TGTGCCAGCAGCCAACAGGACGGCACAGATACGCAGTATTTT	CASSQQDGTDTQYF
-	-	TRBV9	TRBJ1-2	TGTGCCAGCAGCGTAGGAGAGAGGGGCTACACCTTC	CASSVGERGYTF
-	TRBD1	TRBV5-6	TRBJ2-7	TGTGCCAGCAGCGTGGACAGGGGGCTTTACGAGCAGTACTTC	CASSVDRGLYEQYF
-	TRBD1	TRBV30	TRBJ2-2	TGTGCCTGGAGTACGGGACAGGGGGAGCTGTTTTTT	CAWSTGQGELFF
-	-	TRBV10-3	TRBJ2-1	TGTGCCACCTTAGGACAGTCCTACAATGAGCAGTTCTTC	CATLGQSYNEQFF
-	-	TRBV21-1	TRBJ1-5	TGTGCCAGCACGGTCTTCACGCGCCGTAATAGCAATCAGCCCCAGCATTTT	CASTVFTRRNSNQPQHF
once	TRBD1	TRBV7-2	TRBJ2-5	TGTGCCAGCAGCGCCCAAGGGACAGGGCGAGAGACCCAGTACTTC	CASSAQGTGRETQYF
once	-	TRBV11-3	TRBJ2-2	TGTGCCAGCAGCTTAGTCGGGGGCACCGGGGAGCTGTTTTTT	CASSLVGGTGELFF
-	TRBD2	TRBV29-1	TRBJ2-7	TGCAGCGTTGTTGGCGGGGGAGGTAACGAGCAGTACTTC	CSVVGGGGNEQYF
-	TRBD1	TRBV5-5	TRBJ2-5	TGTGCCAGCAGCTGGACAGGGGTAATCGAGACCCAGTACTTC	CASSWTGVIETQYF
-	TRBD1	TRBV15	TRBJ1-4	TGTGCCACCAGCAGATCCTCCGGGACAGGCAATGAAAAACTGTTTTTT	CATSRSSGTGNEKLFF
-	-	TRBV6-5	TRBJ2-7	TGTGCCAGTCGGGTGAGCTCCTACGAGCAGTACTTC	CASRVSSYEQYF
-	-	TRBV14	TRBJ1-1	TGTGCCAGCTCTCAACTCATGGGGGCGGACACTGAAGCTTTCTTT	CASSQLMGADTEAFF
once	-	TRBV2	TRBJ1-2	TGTGCCAGCAGCCCGACAGCGAACTATGGCTACACCTTC	CASSPTANYGYTF
-	TRBD1	TRBV7-9	TRBJ2-7	TGTGCCAGCAGCTTCGCAGGGGGCTCCTACGAGCAGTACTTC	CASSFAGGSYEQYF
-	-	TRBV4-1	TRBJ2-2	TGCGCCAGCAGCCAAGAACCGACAGTTAACACCGGGGAGCTGTTTTTT	CASSQEPTVNTGELFF
once	TRBD2	TRBV10-3	TRBJ2-1	TGTGCCATCATGGCTAGCGGGGGGGACAGTACCTACAATGAGCAGTTCTTC	CAIMASGGDSTYNEQFF
-	TRBD1	TRBV12-5	TRBJ1-1	TGTGCTAGTGGTGAGGGACAGGGGAAAACTGAAGCTTTCTTT	CASGEGQGKTEAFF
-	-	TRBV6-5	TRBJ1-4	TGTGCCATCCAAGGAGCAACTAATGAAAAACTGTTTTTT	CAIQGATNEKLFF
-	TRBD1	TRBV6-4	TRBJ2-1	TGTGCCAGCAGTCTCTTCGGGACAGAGAGATACAATGAGCAGTTCTTC	CASSLFGTERYNEQFF
-	-	TRBV14	TRBJ1-2	TGTGCCAGCAGCCATCGCGGGGTCATAAGACGGTTCTATGGCTACACCTTC	CASSHRGVIRRFYGYTF
-	-	TRBV5-8	TRBJ2-1	TGTGCCAGCAGCGCACAGGGCTCCTACAATGAGCAGTTCTTC	CASSAQGSYNEQFF